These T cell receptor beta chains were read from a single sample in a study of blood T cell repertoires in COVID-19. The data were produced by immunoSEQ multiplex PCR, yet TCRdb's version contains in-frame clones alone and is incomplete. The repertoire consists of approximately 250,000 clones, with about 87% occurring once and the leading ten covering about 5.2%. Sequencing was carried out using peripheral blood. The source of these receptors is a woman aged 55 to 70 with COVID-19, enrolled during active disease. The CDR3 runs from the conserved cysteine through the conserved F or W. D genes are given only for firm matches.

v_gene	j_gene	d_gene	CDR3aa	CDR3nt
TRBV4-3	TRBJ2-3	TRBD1	CASSQGQGLADTQYF	TGCGCCAGCAGCCAAGGACAGGGGTTGGCAGATACGCAGTATTTT
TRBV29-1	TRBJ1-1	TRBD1	CSVHRGGTEAFF	TGCAGCGTGCACAGGGGCGGCACTGAAGCTTTCTTT
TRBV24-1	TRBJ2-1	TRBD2	CATSDSGSSYNEQFF	TGTGCCACCAGTGATAGCGGGAGCTCCTACAATGAGCAGTTCTTC
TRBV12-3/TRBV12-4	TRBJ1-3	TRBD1	CASRGTGENTIYF	TGTGCCAGCAGGGGGACAGGGGAAAACACCATATATTTT
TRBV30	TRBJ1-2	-	CAWSGGLSTNYGYTF	TGTGCCTGGAGTGGGGGACTTTCTACTAACTATGGCTACACCTTC
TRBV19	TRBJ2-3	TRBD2	CATQPSGRADTQYF	TGTGCCACTCAACCTAGCGGGAGGGCCGATACGCAGTATTTT
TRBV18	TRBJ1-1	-	CASSPGPGTNTEAFF	TGTGCCAGCTCACCAGGCCCGGGAACGAACACTGAAGCTTTCTTT
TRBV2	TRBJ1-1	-	CASSGRRGTEAFF	TGTGCCAGCAGTGGCAGACGAGGCACTGAAGCTTTCTTT
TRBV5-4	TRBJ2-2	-	CASSPRDFNTGELFF	TGTGCCAGCAGCCCCCGGGACTTCAACACCGGGGAGCTGTTTTTT
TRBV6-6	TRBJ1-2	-	CASTLTENYGYTF	TGTGCCAGCACCCTGACAGAGAACTATGGCTACACCTTC